This T cell receptor (beta chain) emerged from a study of response to subunit inactivated influenza vaccine. TCRdb fed the RT-PCR reads into MiXCR, producing one record per CDR3 protein. Altogether just under 550,000 distinct CDR3 sequences are present, roughly a quarter being singletons, with the ten largest covering 2.5% to 3.5%. This CDR3 has 18 amino acids. The germline CDR1 and CDR2 sequences are SNHLY and FYNNEI. Trimming removed 1 base from V and 4 bases from J; junction bases left unmatched: 12. The sample was also linked to a second study, of T cells expressing NK-cell markers. That study adds: A 5'RACE template switching approach incorporating UMIs was used to make TCR beta cDNA. The sequencing cohort of eight donors included seven HCMV-seropositive individuals and one seronegative individual. Each of six donors carried dominant NKG2C+ clonotypes accounting for roughly 1.0-8% of CD8+ T cells.

The chain couples TRBV2 to TRBJ2-3, with 9 nucleotides matching TRBD2. The sample here was CD4+ T cells sorted from PBMCs, taken roughly 12 days after vaccination. The TCR was taken from a man aged 50 to 59 who received an inactivated influenza vaccine. CDR3 DNA sequence: TGTGCCAGCAGTGAAGGGGGAAGTTTTAGCGGGGGCGCAGATACGCAGTATTTT. Amino acid sequence: CASSEGGSFSGGADTQYF.